Below, 22 T cell receptor beta chains from the same sample are listed, as sequenced in a study of human thymus T cells. The method was immunoSEQ multiplex PCR; TCRdb's version includes in-frame clones alone and lacks a portion of them. Seen here are tens of thousands of clones, 85% to 95% observed once, and the top ten hold under 0.04%. Thymus tissue for the work was resected from patients undergoing corrective heart surgery. The specimen sequenced was thymus tissue. The receptor source for this set is a girl under three years old with a congenital heart defect but otherwise immunologically healthy.

The chain is built from TRBV5-1 and TRBJ2-5; TRBD2 is a possible D gene (5 bases). V lost 0 bases to trimming and J lost 5 bases, with 17 bases between them. The CDR3 loop spans 16 amino acids. The germline V gene encodes CDR1 SGHRS and CDR2 YFSETQ. CDR3 nucleotide sequence: TGCGCCAGCAGCTTGGCCGACCGCCCGCGAGGGGAGACCCAGTACTTC. Its translation: CASSLADRPRGETQYF.

The V call is TRBV28, the J call TRBJ1-3, with TRBD1 matching over 12 bases. This CDR3 has 18 residues. CDR1 is MDHEN and CDR2 is SYDVKM in the germline V gene. V lost 3 bases to trimming and J lost 0 bases; unmatched junction nucleotides: 6. The CDR3 DNA reads TGTGCCAGCAGTTTCTCGGGGACAGGGGGCTACTCTGGAAACACCATATATTTT. It translates to CASSFSGTGGYSGNTIYF.

The chain carries TRBV7-2 and TRBJ2-7, with D tentatively TRBD2 (5 bases). Germline CDR1 is SGHTA and CDR2 is FQGNSA. The CDR3 is made up of 13 amino acids. V was pared by 6 bases and J by 3 bases, with 12 bases between. Here the CDR3 DNA reads TGTGCCAGCAGTCACGCCCGGGACTACGAGCAGTACTTC. It codes for CASSHARDYEQYF.

The rearrangement uses TRBV6-6 and TRBJ2-7; 7 bases are shared with TRBD2. Germline trimming cut 4 bases from V and 4 bases from J; bases unmatched to any gene: 4. The CDR3 runs to 13 residues. Per germline, CDR1 MNHNY and CDR2 SVGAGI (reference sequence). DNA of the CDR3: TGTGCCAGCAGTTCGCGGGAGATTTACGAGCAGTACTTC. This gives the protein CASSSREIYEQYF.

The rearrangement uses TRBV4-1 and TRBJ2-5; 15 bases agree with TRBD2. Trimming removed 4 bases from V and 4 bases from J; junction bases left unmatched: 16. The germline gives CDR1 MGHRA, CDR2 YSYEKL. This CDR3 region has 20 residues. This CDR3 is CASSPKPGLAGGSQGETQYF. CDR3 DNA sequence: TGCGCCAGCAGCCCCAAACCGGGACTAGCGGGAGGCTCCCAGGGAGAGACCCAGTACTTC.

This clone has just a few counts. The chain combines TRBV4-1 with TRBJ2-7; 10 nucleotides match TRBD2. CDR3 size: 18 residues. The ends lost 4 bases at V and 2 bases at J; junction bases unmatched: 14. Per germline, CDR1 MGHRA and CDR2 YSYEKL. CDR3 sequence reads: CASSLQSALAGTAYEQYF. DNA of the CDR3: TGCGCCAGCAGCCTCCAAAGCGCACTAGCGGGAACCGCCTACGAGCAGTACTTC.

The genes are TRBV27 and TRBJ2-1; tentatively, D is TRBD1 (5 bases). Per germline, CDR1 MNHEY and CDR2 SMNVEV (reference sequence). The CDR3 runs 11 residues. V lost 6 bases and J lost 5, with 5 bases in between. The DNA for the CDR3 is TGTGCCAGCAGGACAGACAATGAGCAGTTCTTC. This translates into CASRTDNEQFF.

This clone showed up just once. The chain combines TRBV6-6 with TRBJ1-1; 7 bases are a match to TRBD1. With 8 bases clipped from V and 0 bases from J, the junction kept 9 bases outside the gene matches. CDR3 length equals 15 residues. Germline V gene data show CDR1 as MNHNY and CDR2 as SVGAGI (reference sequence). As DNA, the CDR3 is TGTGCCAGCCTCCGGGGGACAGCGATGAACACTGAAGCTTTCTTT. As protein: CASLRGTAMNTEAFF.

The chain recombines TRBV29-1 with TRBJ2-7; possible D gene TRBD1, 6 bases. Germline values: CDR1 SQVTM, CDR2 ANQGSEA. V lost 5 bases, J lost 2 bases, and 16 bases lay in between. The CDR3 is 14 residues long. In nucleotides, the CDR3 is TGCAGCGTTTCTACCTTCGGACAGCCCTACGAGCAGTACTTC. Amino acids: CSVSTFGQPYEQYF.

This chain connects TRBV19 to TRBJ2-1, with 12 bases that match TRBD2. J gave up 12 bases and V 6 bases, and 12 bases lay outside the gene matches. The CDR3 has 15 residues. Germline V gene sequence: CDR1 LNHDA, CDR2 SQIVND (reference sequence). Here the CDR3 reads CASSQRTSGTIVQFF. Here the CDR3 DNA reads TGTGCCAGTAGCCAGAGGACTAGCGGGACGATCGTGCAGTTCTTC.

The CDR3: CASSSDRVVGYTF. The CDR3 nucleotides read TGTGCCAGCAGTTCGGACAGGGTAGTTGGCTACACCTTC. The chain is built from TRBV6-5 and TRBJ1-2; 8 positions agree with TRBD1. There are 13 residues in the CDR3. The V gene's germline CDR1 is MNHEY and CDR2 SVGAGI. J lost 7 bases, V lost 4 bases, and 5 bases had no gene match.

V gene TRBV25-1 combines with J gene TRBJ1-4; 8 nucleotides line up with TRBD1. The CDR3 covers 16 residues. Germline CDR1 and CDR2: MGHDK and SYGVNS. With 1 base clipped from V and 5 bases from J, the junction kept 6 bases outside the gene matches. CDR3: CASSESPDRANEKLFF. CDR3 coding DNA: TGTGCCAGCAGTGAATCCCCGGACAGGGCGAATGAAAAACTGTTTTTT.

The chain employs TRBV7-8 and TRBJ2-7, with 9 bases aligning to TRBD2. The CDR3 extends over 15 amino acids. Germline assignment: CDR1 SGHVS and CDR2 FQNEAQ. Trimming at V came to 2 bases and at J to 3 bases, leaving 5 bases not matched to a gene. The CDR3 reads CASSLSSSGNYEQYF. CDR3 nucleotides: TGTGCCAGCAGCTTAAGTTCTAGCGGGAACTACGAGCAGTACTTC.

The chain employs TRBV11-2 and TRBJ1-2, with TRBD1 matching 10 bases. Germline V gene lookup returns CDR1 SGHAT and CDR2 FQNNGV. The CDR3 has 14 amino acids. V gave up 1 base and J gave up 6 bases; unmatched junction bases: 2. The CDR3 region is CASSLGGTGDGYTF. Here the CDR3 DNA reads TGTGCCAGCAGCTTAGGGGGGACAGGGGATGGCTACACCTTC.

The chain combines TRBV4-1 with TRBJ2-7; 8 nucleotides line up with TRBD2. The length of the CDR3 is 20 residues. Germline loops: CDR1 MGHRA, CDR2 YSYEKL. The V and J ends lost 0 bases and 2 bases, in that order; junction bases with no gene match: 18. CDR3 sequence: CASSQDSGTRGHLSTYEQYF. The CDR3 nucleotides are TGCGCCAGCAGCCAAGACTCCGGGACTAGAGGTCACTTGTCTACCTACGAGCAGTACTTC.

V is TRBV19 and J is TRBJ1-5; weak D call: TRBD1 (5 bases). The CDR3 covers 18 residues. The germline V gene has CDR1 LNHDA and CDR2 SQIVND (reference sequence). The ends were cut back, 1 base at V and 0 bases at J, with 16 bases in the middle. The CDR3 DNA reads as TGTGCCAGTAGTATAGGGGGACGGGGTCCCGATAGCAATCAGCCCCAGCATTTT. The encoded protein is CASSIGGRGPDSNQPQHF.

This sequence joins TRBV12-5 and TRBJ2-2; D might be TRBD1 (7 bases). Per the germline V gene, CDR1 is LGHNT and CDR2 is FRNRAP. The CDR3 length is 14 residues. Trimming shortened V by 9 bases and J by 6 bases, and 17 bases separated the two germline ends. This CDR3 is CARSGQGEAGELFF. The CDR3 nucleotides are TGTGCTAGGTCCGGCCAGGGGGAGGCCGGGGAGCTGTTTTTT. The variable domain in full, with the rest retrieved from reference TRBV12-5 and TRBJ2-2, is DARVTQTPRHKVTEMGQEVTMRCQPILGHNTVFWYRQTMMQGLELLAYFRNRAPLDDSGMPKDRFSAEMPDATLATLKIQPSEPRDSAVYFCARSGQGEAGELFFGEGSRLTVL.

The chain links TRBV6-5 to TRBJ2-2; D not resolved. Germline V gene lookup returns CDR1 MNHEY and CDR2 SVGAGI. The ends were cut back, 2 bases at V and 6 bases at J, with 13 bases in the middle. This CDR3 is 15 amino acids long. This chain's CDR3 is CASSYTIQRAGELFF. For the CDR3, the DNA is TGTGCCAGCAGTTACACAATCCAGAGAGCCGGGGAGCTGTTTTTT.

CDR3 sequence reads: CASSTGTRRSQETQYF. CDR3 DNA: TGTGCCAGCAGCACCGGGACTAGGAGGTCCCAAGAGACCCAGTACTTC. The J gene is TRBJ2-5, the V gene TRBV6-6; TRBD2 aligns across 8 bases. Trimming at V came to 6 bases and at J to 1 base, leaving 10 bases not matched to a gene. The V gene's germline CDR1 is MNHNY and CDR2 SVGAGI (reference sequence). The CDR3 has 16 residues.

This clone was observed once. The chain employs TRBV29-1 and TRBJ1-1; D uncertain. Germline V CDR1 and CDR2: SQVTM, ANQGSEA. The CDR3 runs to 10 residues. V lost 4 bases and J 4 bases, leaving 4 bases between the germline ends. CDR3 nucleotide sequence: TGCAGCGTTGCCGGCACTGAAGCTTTCTTT. This sequence encodes CSVAGTEAFF.

The chain uses TRBV7-2 and TRBJ2-7, with 11 bases matching TRBD2. The trim removed 0 bases at V and 2 bases at J, leaving 21 bases unmatched. Germline V gene lookup returns CDR1 SGHTA and CDR2 FQGNSA. This CDR3 region has 22 residues. The CDR3: CASSLAATSGNFTPPSPYEQYF. The CDR3 nucleotides read TGTGCCAGCAGCTTAGCGGCGACTAGCGGGAATTTTACCCCCCCATCCCCCTACGAGCAGTACTTC.

The chain joins TRBV5-4 to TRBJ2-5, with TRBD1 as a possible D gene (6 bases). The V and J ends lost 0 bases and 1 base respectively, with 10 bases between them. Germline V gene lookup returns CDR1 SGHNT and CDR2 YYREEE (reference sequence). The length of the CDR3 is 15 residues. CDR3 DNA: TGTGCCAGCAGCTTGGGGGGACACTTCCAAGAGACCCAGTACTTC. It specifies CASSLGGHFQETQYF.